In its sample, the clone carrying this TCR beta chain is large. This study enrolled people aged roughly 18 to 90 from roughly 22 US geographic areas. Two negative PCRs, clearance, or symptom resolution characterized the recovered Cohort 3 donors. These data originate in a study of blood T cell repertoires in COVID-19. On the study more broadly: In each case, the material was cDNA or gDNA derived from T cells, B-cell-depleted T cells, or PBMCs.

Authors' methods: Reference gene primer amplification in the assay estimated nucleated cell counts. This table comes from immunoSEQ multiplex PCR, and its TCRdb copy is limited to in-frame clones, with some not included. V, J and clone size are those of that table, while D and trimming were read from the DNA. The sample includes over 150,000 clones, 80% to 85% of them seen just once. The germline CDR1 and CDR2 sequences are KGHDR and SFDVKD. This CDR3 comprises 12 residues. Trimming pared 1 base from V and 7 bases from J, leaving 7 bases between. Sequencing used PBMCs or T cells enriched from blood (not recorded which). The receptor was isolated from a man aged 40-49 years who had recovered from COVID-19. The chain has TRBV24-1 and TRBJ2-7; the D gene is possibly TRBD2 (5 bases). The CDR3 nucleotides read TGTGCCACCAGTGATTTTACGGGAGAGCAGTACTTC. Encoded protein: CATSDFTGEQYF.